The 5 T cell receptor beta chains given below trace back to one sample, sequenced in a study of T cell responses to AZD1222 COVID-19 vaccine. The repertoire was sequenced with immunoSEQ multiplex PCR; TCRdb's copy has only in-frame clones and lacks some. The sample lists around 180,000 clones, approximately 90% occurring once. The sample consisted of peripheral blood, taken on day 0 of AZD1222 vaccination. These receptor sequences come from an adult in good health.

This chain connects TRBV10-3 to TRBJ2-7, with 9 positions matching TRBD2. CDR1 is ENHRY and CDR2 is SYGVKD in the germline V gene. The trim removed 2 bases at V and 5 bases at J, leaving 10 bases unmatched. CDR3 size: 16 residues. The DNA for the CDR3 is TGTGCCATCAGTGAGCGCCCCGCTAGCGGGGTCCACGAGCAGTACTTC. This codes for CAISERPASGVHEQYF.

The chain's CDR3 is CASSQDMFRGSTNEKLFF. The CDR3 coding sequence is TGCGCCAGCAGCCAAGATATGTTCCGAGGATCAACTAATGAAAAACTGTTTTTT. The V call is TRBV4-1, the J call TRBJ1-4; D unclear. Deletions cut 0 bases from V and 0 bases from J, with 14 bases between. The CDR3 covers 18 residues. Germline CDR1 reads MGHRA; CDR2 reads YSYEKL.

The rearrangement uses TRBV3-1 (or the pseudogene TRBV3-2) and TRBJ1-5; no reliable D call. Trimming took off 4 bases at V and 0 bases at J, with 10 bases between the two ends. The CDR3 totals 15 residues. CDR1 is LGHDT and CDR2 is YNNKEL in the germline V gene (reference sequence). CDR3 region: CASSPDGFSNQPQHF. For the CDR3, the DNA is TGTGCCAGCAGCCCGGATGGGTTTAGCAATCAGCCCCAGCATTTT.

V is TRBV7-9 and J is TRBJ1-3; tentative D call: TRBD1 (5 bases). The CDR3 is made up of 15 amino acids. Germline V CDR1 and CDR2: SEHNR, FQNEAQ (reference sequence). Trimming left V 4 bases short and J 0 bases short, with 10 bases between. The CDR3 nucleotides read TGTGCCAGCAGCTCTGGGGGGTTCTCTGGAAACACCATATATTTT. Residues: CASSSGGFSGNTIYF. The complete variable domain, with remaining parts taken from reference TRBV7-9 and TRBJ1-3, reads DTGVSQNPRHKITKRGQNVTFRCDPISEHNRLYWYRQTLGQGPEFLTYFQNEAQLEKSRLLSDRFSAERPKGSFSTLEIQRTEQGDSAMYLCASSSGGFSGNTIYFGEGSWLTVV.

In this sample, this clone turned up once. The chain joins TRBV5-1 to TRBJ2-5; D gene uncertain. Germline-derived CDR1 and CDR2 are SGHRS and YFSETQ. CDR3 length equals 17 residues. V shed 4 bases and J shed 0 bases, with 19 bases lying between them. The CDR3 sequence is CASSPPGEVKYQETQYF. In DNA form, the CDR3 reads TGCGCCAGCAGCCCCCCCGGAGAGGTCAAGTACCAAGAGACCCAGTACTTC.